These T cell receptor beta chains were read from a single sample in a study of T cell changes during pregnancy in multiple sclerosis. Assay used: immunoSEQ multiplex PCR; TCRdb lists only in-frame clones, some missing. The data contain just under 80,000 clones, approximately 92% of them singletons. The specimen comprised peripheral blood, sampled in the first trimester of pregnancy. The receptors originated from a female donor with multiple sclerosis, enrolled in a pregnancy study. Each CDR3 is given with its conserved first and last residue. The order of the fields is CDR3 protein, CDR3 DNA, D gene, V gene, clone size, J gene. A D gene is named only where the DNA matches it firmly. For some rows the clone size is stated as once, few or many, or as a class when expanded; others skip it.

CDR3 protein: CASSVGIRTDVWNEQFF
CDR3 DNA: TGTGCCAGCAGCGTAGGGATAAGAACAGATGTTTGGAATGAGCAGTTCTTC
D gene: .
V gene: TRBV9
clone size: .
J gene: TRBJ2-1

CDR3 protein: CASSSGQGAYEQYF
CDR3 DNA: TGCGCCAGCAGCTCAGGACAGGGGGCCTACGAGCAGTACTTC
D gene: TRBD1
V gene: TRBV5-1
clone size: once
J gene: TRBJ2-7

CDR3 protein: CASSAGDYGNTIYF
CDR3 DNA: TGTGCCAGCAGCGCAGGGGATTATGGAAACACCATATATTTT
D gene: .
V gene: TRBV9
clone size: .
J gene: TRBJ1-3

CDR3 protein: CASSPHAGTPSNQPQHF
CDR3 DNA: TGTGCCAGCAGTCCTCACGCAGGGACTCCTAGCAATCAGCCCCAGCATTTT
D gene: .
V gene: TRBV28
clone size: .
J gene: TRBJ1-5

CDR3 protein: CAWRPTGYNEKLFF
CDR3 DNA: TGTGCCTGGAGGCCGACAGGGTATAATGAAAAACTGTTTTTT
D gene: TRBD1
V gene: TRBV30
clone size: .
J gene: TRBJ1-4

CDR3 protein: CASSLTANEQFF
CDR3 DNA: TGTGCCAGCTCCCTGACAGCCAATGAGCAGTTCTTC
D gene: .
V gene: TRBV18
clone size: .
J gene: TRBJ2-1

CDR3 protein: CASSLEAGGHEQFF
CDR3 DNA: TGTGCCAGCAGCTTAGAAGCGGGAGGCCATGAGCAGTTCTTC
D gene: TRBD2
V gene: TRBV7-2
clone size: .
J gene: TRBJ2-1

CDR3 protein: CASRCRGTGFVTDTQYF
CDR3 DNA: TGTGCAAGTCGCTGTCGGGGGACAGGGTTTGTCACAGATACGCAGTATTTT
D gene: .
V gene: TRBV12-2
clone size: .
J gene: TRBJ2-3

CDR3 protein: CASSPLGLAGSYEQYF
CDR3 DNA: TGTGCCAGCTCACCTCTAGGACTAGCGGGAAGCTACGAGCAGTACTTC
D gene: TRBD2
V gene: TRBV18
clone size: .
J gene: TRBJ2-7

CDR3 protein: CASSSLQVGYGYTF
CDR3 DNA: TGTGCCAGCAGTTCCCTACAGGTCGGCTATGGCTACACCTTC
D gene: .
V gene: TRBV27
clone size: .
J gene: TRBJ1-2

CDR3 protein: CASSTTGLSEQFF
CDR3 DNA: TGTGCCAGTAGTACGACAGGGTTAAGTGAGCAGTTCTTC
D gene: TRBD1
V gene: TRBV19
clone size: .
J gene: TRBJ2-1

CDR3 protein: CASSASYEQYF
CDR3 DNA: TGTGCCAGCTCAGCGTCCTACGAGCAGTACTTC
D gene: .
V gene: TRBV18
clone size: few
J gene: TRBJ2-7

CDR3 protein: CASSSGQGYEQYF
CDR3 DNA: TGTGCCAGCAGTTCGGGACAGGGGTACGAGCAGTACTTC
D gene: TRBD1
V gene: TRBV27
clone size: .
J gene: TRBJ2-7

CDR3 protein: CASSSDTFSGNTIYF
CDR3 DNA: TGTGCCAGCAGCTCGGACACCTTCTCTGGAAACACCATATATTTT
D gene: .
V gene: TRBV7-6
clone size: .
J gene: TRBJ1-3

CDR3 protein: CASSLAVPGVGYTF
CDR3 DNA: TGTGCCAGCAGCTTAGCGGTGCCAGGGGTCGGCTACACCTTC
D gene: .
V gene: TRBV7-9
clone size: few
J gene: TRBJ1-2